What follows is one T cell receptor (beta chain) and its context. Its specificity is not known. The RNA usage for each TCR library was roughly 4,000 ng of total RNA. Template-switch reactions added UMIs with a 6-nucleotide sample barcode. TCRdb reprocessed the 5' RACE reads and reports one entry per CDR3 protein, with no DNA. This sample's table reports around 400,000 distinct CDR3 sequences. Looked up from germline, CDR1 is MNHNS and CDR2 is SASEGT. The CDR3 extends over 15 amino acids. The data are from a study of monozygotic twins with inflammatory bowel disease. Study-level findings and limits: Especially with disease activity, IBD patients shared fewer clonotypes with others than healthy twins did. IBD patients displayed reduced TCRbeta diversity (inverse Simpson) when set against healthy co-twins.

This chain connects TRBV6-1 to TRBJ1-6; TCRdb returns TRBD1, unconfirmable since there is no DNA. What was sequenced was blood. This sequence was found in a human donor with ulcerative colitis or Crohn's disease, or a healthy co-twin of an affected twin (not recorded which). The chain's CDR3 is CASSPKRTVNSPLHF.